This TCR beta chain was obtained from a study of blood T cell repertoires in COVID-19. Turning to the study itself: Italy, Spain and the United States were the sources of the convalescent and acute COVID-19 samples. From T cells, B-cell-depleted T cells, or PBMCs came the material, which was cDNA or gDNA.

The protocol was immunoSEQ multiplex PCR, while the TCRdb copy is restricted to in-frame clones and leaves out a portion. Of 100,000 to 150,000 clones detected, about 84% appear once; the ten largest clones hold about 5.4%. Germline-derived CDR1 and CDR2 are SEHNR and FQNEAQ (reference sequence). The CDR3 is made up of 15 amino acids. The V gene lost 0 bases and the J gene lost 8 bases, with 16 bases spanning the gap. This sequence was found in a human donor in a cohort sampled during active COVID-19. The J gene is TRBJ1-1, the V gene TRBV7-9, with D possibly matching TRBD1 (6 bases). The sample taken for sequencing was peripheral blood. CDR3 in DNA: TGTGCCAGCAGCTTAGCGTGGGGGCCAAACGACGAAGCTTTCTTT. It translates to CASSLAWGPNDEAFF.